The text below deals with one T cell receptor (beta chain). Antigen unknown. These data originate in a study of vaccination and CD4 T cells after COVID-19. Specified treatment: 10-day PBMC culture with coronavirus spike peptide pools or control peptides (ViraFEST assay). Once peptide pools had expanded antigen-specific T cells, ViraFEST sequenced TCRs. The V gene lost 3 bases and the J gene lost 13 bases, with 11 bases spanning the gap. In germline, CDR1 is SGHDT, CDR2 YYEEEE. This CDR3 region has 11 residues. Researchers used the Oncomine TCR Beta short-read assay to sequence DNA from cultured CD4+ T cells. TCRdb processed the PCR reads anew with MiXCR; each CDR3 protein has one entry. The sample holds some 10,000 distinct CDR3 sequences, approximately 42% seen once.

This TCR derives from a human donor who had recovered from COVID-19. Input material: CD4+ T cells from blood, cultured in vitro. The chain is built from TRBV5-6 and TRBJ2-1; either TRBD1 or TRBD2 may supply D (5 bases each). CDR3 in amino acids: CASSWDGGQFF. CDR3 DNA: TGTGCCAGCAGCTGGGACGGAGGTCAGTTCTTC. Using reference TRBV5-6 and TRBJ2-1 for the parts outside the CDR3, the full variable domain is DAGVTQSPTHLIKTRGQQVTLRCSPKSGHDTVSWYQQALGQGPQFIFQYYEEEERQRGNFPDRFSGHQFPNYSSELNVNALLLGDSALYLCASSWDGGQFFGPGTRLTVL.